Presented here are 19 T cell receptor beta chains from one specimen sequenced in a study of CD8 T cells in ankylosing spondylitis. TCRdb used MiXCR to reprocess the 5' RACE reads, holding one entry per CDR3 protein. The table lists about 340,000 distinct CDR3 sequences, 20% to 25% of them singletons, with about 12% in the top ten. The sample comprised blood, either unsorted or a sorted T cell fraction (not recorded which). All receptors come from a male donor with ankylosing spondylitis or in good health (not recorded which).

The chain uses TRBV5-1 and TRBJ2-3, with D tentatively TRBD2 (6 bases). There are 16 residues in the CDR3. Per germline, CDR1 SGHRS and CDR2 YFSETQ. Trimming stripped 4 bases from V and 0 bases from J, with 15 bases between. CDR3 sequence reads: CASSGGLGGSTDTQYF. CDR3 in DNA: TGCGCCAGCAGCGGGGGACTTGGGGGGAGCACAGATACGCAGTATTTT.

This rearrangement joins TRBV27 to TRBJ1-4; D is perhaps TRBD1 (5 bases). V lost 4 bases and J lost 11, with 11 bases in between. The germline CDR1 and CDR2 sequences are MNHEY and SMNVEV (reference sequence). CDR3 length: 12 amino acids. The CDR3 region is CASSYEGKKLFF. CDR3 in DNA: TGTGCCAGCAGTTACGAGGGGAAGAAACTGTTTTTT.

The V and J genes are TRBV12-3 or TRBV12-4 and TRBJ2-7, with D perhaps TRBD1 or TRBD2 (5 bases each). V was pared by 5 bases and J by 2 bases, with 19 bases between. The CDR3 consists of 16 residues. CDR3: CASSPLSRRGPYEQYF. The CDR3 DNA follows: TGTGCCAGCAGTCCCCTAAGTCGACGGGGCCCCTACGAGCAGTACTTC.

V is TRBV7-9 and J is TRBJ2-7; TRBD2 is a possible D gene (5 bases). From germline, CDR1 is SEHNR and CDR2 FQNEAQ (reference sequence). V was cut by 4 bases and J by 1 base, with 14 bases left in between. The CDR3 has 15 residues. The CDR3 reads CASSSWESQSYEQYF. CDR3 coding DNA: TGTGCCAGCAGCTCCTGGGAGAGCCAGTCCTACGAGCAGTACTTC.

There are many counts of this clonotype. This chain links TRBV29-1 with TRBJ2-5; TRBD2 matches at 7 bases. The germline V gene has CDR1 SQVTM and CDR2 ANQGSEA. The CDR3 consists of 12 residues. V was clipped by 7 bases and J by 3 bases; unmatched bases: 5. The DNA of the CDR3 is TGCAGCGCTGCGGGGGACGAAGAGACCCAGTACTTC. This translates into CSAAGDEETQYF.

This chain joins TRBV7-2 and TRBJ2-2; tentatively, D is TRBD1 (6 bases). CDR1 SGHTA and CDR2 FQGNSA come from the germline V gene. Trimming cost V 5 bases and J 6 bases, with 22 bases left between them. CDR3 length: 17 amino acids. The CDR3 bases are TGTGCCAGCAGCCCCCCCCCAGGACAGATTGCCTCCGGGGAGCTGTTTTTT. It specifies CASSPPPGQIASGELFF.

This clonotype was counted a few times. The chain employs TRBV27 and TRBJ2-1; D may correspond to TRBD1 or TRBD2 (6 bases each). V was clipped by 2 bases and J by 3 bases, with 11 bases between them. Looked up from germline, CDR1 is MNHEY and CDR2 is SMNVEV (reference sequence). The CDR3 is 15 residues long. CDR3 region: CASSLAGHFYNEQFF. CDR3 bases: TGTGCCAGCAGTTTAGCGGGACACTTCTACAATGAGCAGTTCTTC.

This clonotype was picked up a small number of times. The CDR3 bases are TGCAGCGCCCCTCGGGGGGGAGGGGGCAATGAGCAGTTCTTC. Residues: CSAPRGGGGNEQFF. The rearrangement joins TRBV29-1 to TRBJ2-1, with TRBD2 identical over 8 bases. This CDR3 has 14 residues. CDR1 SQVTM and CDR2 ANQGSEA come from the germline V gene. V lost 7 bases and J lost 6; bases outside the gene matches: 11.

The chain carries TRBV20-1 and TRBJ2-2, with 10 bases identical to TRBD1. With 4 bases clipped from V and 3 bases from J, the junction kept 5 bases outside the gene matches. Germline CDR1 reads DFQATT; CDR2 reads SNEGSKA (reference sequence). CDR3 length equals 15 residues. This chain's CDR3 is CSATAGQGDTGELFF. In nucleotides, the CDR3 is TGCAGTGCTACAGCAGGACAGGGGGACACCGGGGAGCTGTTTTTT.

This clonotype occurred a few times. In nucleotides, the CDR3 is TGTGCCAGCAGTGACCGCACCCACGAGCAGTACTTC. Translation gives CASSDRTHEQYF. The chain employs TRBV6-4 and TRBJ2-7, with D hard to call. The CDR3 is made up of 12 amino acids. The germline CDR1 and CDR2 sequences are MRHNA and SNTAGT. Trimming stripped 2 bases from V and 5 bases from J, with 7 bases between.

This chain connects TRBV11-2 to TRBJ2-5; D perhaps matches TRBD2 (5 bases). The CDR3 consists of 15 residues. Germline loops: CDR1 SGHAT, CDR2 FQNNGV. V was pared by 7 bases and J by 1 base, with 16 bases between. The CDR3 nucleotides are TGTGCCAGCAACACCGTCGGACTCACCCAAGAGACCCAGTACTTC. Its translation: CASNTVGLTQETQYF.

This clonotype was counted only a few times. The chain uses TRBV11-2 and TRBJ2-3; possibly TRBD1 for D (6 bases). Germline CDR1 SGHAT, CDR2 FQNNGV. CDR3 length: 14 residues. Trimming took off 0 bases at V and 4 bases at J, with 8 bases between the two ends. This chain's CDR3 is CASSLDWTADTQYF. The CDR3 DNA reads TGTGCCAGCAGCTTAGATTGGACAGCAGATACGCAGTATTTT.

There are many counts of this clonotype. The V call is TRBV12-3 or TRBV12-4, the J call TRBJ1-1; D not resolved. The CDR3 runs to 14 residues. V lost 3 bases and J lost 4, with 12 bases in between. CDR3 region: CASSLVGLGTEAFF. The CDR3 DNA reads TGTGCCAGCAGTTTGGTAGGGCTGGGCACTGAAGCTTTCTTT.

V is TRBV7-9 and J is TRBJ2-7; D not certain. From germline, CDR1 is SEHNR and CDR2 FQNEAQ (reference sequence). This CDR3 region has 12 residues. Trimming took off 4 bases at V and 3 bases at J, with 7 bases between the two ends. The CDR3 DNA reads TGTGCCAGCAGCTGGATAGGCTACGAGCAGTACTTC. This encodes CASSWIGYEQYF.

Relative to its sample, this clonotype is medium-sized. The V call is TRBV10-2, the J call TRBJ2-1; D remains unclear. Germline assignment: CDR1 WSHSY and CDR2 SAAADI. Trimming shortened V by 3 bases and J by 6 bases, and 3 bases separated the two germline ends. The length of the CDR3 is 11 residues. The CDR3 DNA reads TGCGCCAGCAGTGACAGCAATGAGCAGTTCTTC. Translated, it gives CASSDSNEQFF.

The CDR3 coding sequence is TGTGCCAGCAGCCCTGAGGACTCCCAACTTACGCAGTATTTT. Encoded protein: CASSPEDSQLTQYF. The chain couples TRBV7-9 to TRBJ2-3, with D perhaps matching TRBD2 (5 bases). The CDR3 loop spans 14 amino acids. In germline, CDR1 is SEHNR, CDR2 FQNEAQ (reference sequence). The ends were cut back, 5 bases at V and 8 bases at J, with 17 bases in the middle.

This clonotype was observed a handful of times. This chain connects TRBV6-5 to TRBJ2-3, with 9 bases identical to TRBD2. The CDR3 length is 19 residues. V lost 2 bases and J lost 3; bases outside the gene matches: 15. Germline V gene lookup returns CDR1 MNHEY and CDR2 SVGAGI. The CDR3 DNA sequence: TGTGCCAGCAGTTACGTTGCACTAGCGGGCCCCGGGAGTACAGATACGCAGTATTTT. The encoded protein is CASSYVALAGPGSTDTQYF.

There are a few counts of this clonotype. The genes are TRBV20-1 and TRBJ1-4; the D gene is possibly TRBD1 (6 bases). CDR3 length equals 14 residues. Germline V gives CDR1 DFQATT, CDR2 SNEGSKA (reference sequence). The V end was cut by 0 bases, the J end by 4 bases, with 9 bases between. CDR3: CSARDWTVNEKLFF. As DNA, the CDR3 is TGCAGTGCTAGAGATTGGACAGTTAATGAAAAACTGTTTTTT.

This clonotype occurred a few times. The V call is TRBV7-9, the J call TRBJ2-1; TRBD1 aligns across 7 bases. Trimming removed 5 bases from V and 1 base from J; junction bases left unmatched: 5. The V gene's germline CDR1 is SEHNR and CDR2 FQNEAQ (reference sequence). This CDR3 has 15 amino acids. CDR3 protein: CASSPPGQSYNEQFF. CDR3 DNA: TGTGCCAGCAGCCCACCGGGACAGTCCTACAATGAGCAGTTCTTC.